This TCR beta chain was captured by sequencing in a study of T-cell memory formation after mild COVID-19. This CDR3 has 14 amino acids. CDR1 and CDR2 from the germline V gene are SGHVS and FQNEAQ. V shed 1 base and J shed 6 bases, with 9 bases lying between them. TCR alpha and TCR beta cDNA libraries carrying sample barcodes and UMIs were produced by 5'RACE using constant-segment primers. TCRdb called the 5' RACE reads again in MiXCR, with one record for every CDR3 protein. The sample carries tens of thousands of distinct CDR3 sequences, 10% to 15% recorded once. Sequencing was performed on PBMCs or a T cell subset sorted from them (not recorded which). The rearrangement uses TRBV7-8 and TRBJ2-2; D not resolved. The receptor comes from an adult woman who had mild COVID-19 (a few samples of this study predate the infection). Cell type and time point are not known. The CDR3 region is CASSLVNVPGELFF. The CDR3 nucleotides are TGTGCCAGCAGCTTAGTTAACGTCCCCGGGGAGCTGTTTTTT.